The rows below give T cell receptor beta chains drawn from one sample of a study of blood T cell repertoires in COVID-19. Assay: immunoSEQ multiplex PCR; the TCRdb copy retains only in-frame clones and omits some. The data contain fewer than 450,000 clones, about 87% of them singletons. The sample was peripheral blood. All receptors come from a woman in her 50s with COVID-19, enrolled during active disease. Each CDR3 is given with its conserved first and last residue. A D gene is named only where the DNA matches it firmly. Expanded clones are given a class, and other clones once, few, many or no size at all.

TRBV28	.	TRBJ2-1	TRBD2	CASSFSGGSYNEQFF	TGTGCCAGCAGTTTTAGCGGGGGCTCCTACAATGAGCAGTTCTTC
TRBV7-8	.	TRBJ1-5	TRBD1	CASSRTGGGNQPQHF	TGTGCCAGCAGCCGGACAGGGGGTGGCAATCAGCCCCAGCATTTT
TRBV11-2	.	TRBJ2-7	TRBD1	CASSFLQGFYEQYF	TGTGCCAGCAGCTTCCTACAGGGGTTCTACGAGCAGTACTTC
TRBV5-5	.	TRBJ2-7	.	CASSRDIYYEQYF	TGTGCCAGCAGCCGGGACATCTACTACGAGCAGTACTTC
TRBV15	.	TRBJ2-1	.	CATSRGGSSYNEQFF	TGTGCCACCAGCAGAGGCGGTAGCTCCTACAATGAGCAGTTCTTC
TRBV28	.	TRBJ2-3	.	CASSLNFRRGTQYF	TGTGCCAGCAGTTTAAACTTCCGGAGGGGTACGCAGTATTTT
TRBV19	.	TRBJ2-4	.	CASSLWADKNIQYF	TGTGCCAGTAGTCTCTGGGCCGACAAAAACATTCAGTACTTC
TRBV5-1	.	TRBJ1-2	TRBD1	CASRPQTGVAIGYTF	TGCGCCAGCAGGCCCCAAACAGGGGTCGCTATTGGCTACACCTTC
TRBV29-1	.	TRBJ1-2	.	CSVADSTRWSF	TGCAGCGTTGCTGACAGCACCCGTTGGTCCTTC
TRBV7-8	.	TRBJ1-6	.	CASSRGASRGQNSPLHF	TGTGCCAGCAGCCGGGGGGCGTCAAGGGGCCAAAATTCACCCCTCCACTTT
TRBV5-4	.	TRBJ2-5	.	CASSLPQTDQETQYF	TGTGCCAGCAGCTTGCCCCAGACAGACCAAGAGACCCAGTACTTC
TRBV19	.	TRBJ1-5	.	CASSPQHSNQPQHF	TGTGCCAGTAGCCCACAACATAGCAATCAGCCCCAGCATTTT
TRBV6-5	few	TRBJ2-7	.	CASSYNRNSYEQYF	TGTGCCAGCAGTTATAACAGGAACTCCTACGAGCAGTACTTC
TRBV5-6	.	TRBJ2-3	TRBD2	CASSAVAGGLTDTQYF	TGTGCCAGCAGCGCGGTAGCGGGGGGGCTGACAGATACGCAGTATTTT